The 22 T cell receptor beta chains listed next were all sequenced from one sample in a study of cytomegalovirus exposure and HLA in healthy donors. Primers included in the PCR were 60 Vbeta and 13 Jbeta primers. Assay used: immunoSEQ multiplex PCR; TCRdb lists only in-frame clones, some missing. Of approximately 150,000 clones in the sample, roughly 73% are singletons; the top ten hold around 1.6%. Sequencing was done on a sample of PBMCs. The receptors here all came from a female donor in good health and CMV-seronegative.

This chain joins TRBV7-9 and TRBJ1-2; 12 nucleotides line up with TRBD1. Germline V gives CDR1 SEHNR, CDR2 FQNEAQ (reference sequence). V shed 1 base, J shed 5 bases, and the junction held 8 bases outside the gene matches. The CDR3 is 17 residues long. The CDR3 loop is CASSLGGTGGVRYGYTF. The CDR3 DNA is TGTGCCAGCAGCTTAGGGGGGACAGGGGGCGTACGGTATGGCTACACCTTC.

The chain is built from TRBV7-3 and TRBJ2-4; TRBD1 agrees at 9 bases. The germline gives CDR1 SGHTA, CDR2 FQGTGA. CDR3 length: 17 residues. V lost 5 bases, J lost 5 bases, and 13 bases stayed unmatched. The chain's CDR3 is CASSASGTGRVQNIQYF. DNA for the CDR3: TGTGCCAGCAGCGCCTCCGGGACAGGGAGGGTCCAAAACATTCAGTACTTC.

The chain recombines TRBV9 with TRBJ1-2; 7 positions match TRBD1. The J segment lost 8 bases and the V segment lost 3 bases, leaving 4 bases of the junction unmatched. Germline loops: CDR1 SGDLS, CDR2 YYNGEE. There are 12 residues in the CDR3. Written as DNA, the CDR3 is TGTGCCAGCAGCGCTGACAGGGAAGGCTACACCTTC. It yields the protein CASSADREGYTF. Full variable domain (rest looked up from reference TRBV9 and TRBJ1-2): DSGVTQTPKHLITATGQRVTLRCSPRSGDLSVYWYQQSLDQGLQFLIQYYNGEERAKGNILERFSAQQFPDLHSELNLSSLELGDSALYFCASSADREGYTFGSGTRLTVV.

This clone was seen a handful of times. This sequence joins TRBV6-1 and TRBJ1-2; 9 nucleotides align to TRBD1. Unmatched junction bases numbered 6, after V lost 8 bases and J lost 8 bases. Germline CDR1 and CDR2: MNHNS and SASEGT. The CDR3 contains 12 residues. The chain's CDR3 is CASRTGGAGYTF. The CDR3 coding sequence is TGTGCCAGCCGAACAGGGGGCGCGGGCTACACCTTC.

For the CDR3, the DNA is TGCAGCGTGGGGACAGGGACATTGCGGGAGACCCAGTACTTC. It codes for CSVGTGTLRETQYF. The chain recombines TRBV29-1 with TRBJ2-5, with 9 bases lining up with TRBD1. This CDR3 is built from 14 residues. J lost 5 bases, V lost 6 bases, and 10 bases had no gene match. Germline V lookup: CDR1 SQVTM, CDR2 ANQGSEA.

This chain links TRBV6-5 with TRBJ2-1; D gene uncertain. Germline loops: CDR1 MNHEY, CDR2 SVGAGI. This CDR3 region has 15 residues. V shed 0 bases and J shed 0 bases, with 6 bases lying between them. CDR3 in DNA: TGTGCCAGCAGTTACTCGACAAGCTCCTACAATGAGCAGTTCTTC. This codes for CASSYSTSSYNEQFF.

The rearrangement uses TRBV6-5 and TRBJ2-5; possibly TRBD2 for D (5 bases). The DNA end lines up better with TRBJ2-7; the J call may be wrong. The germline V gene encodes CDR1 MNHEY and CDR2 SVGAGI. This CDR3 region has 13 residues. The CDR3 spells CASSPPGKYEQYF. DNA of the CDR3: TGTGCCAGCAGCCCACCGGGAAAATACGAGCAGTACTTC.

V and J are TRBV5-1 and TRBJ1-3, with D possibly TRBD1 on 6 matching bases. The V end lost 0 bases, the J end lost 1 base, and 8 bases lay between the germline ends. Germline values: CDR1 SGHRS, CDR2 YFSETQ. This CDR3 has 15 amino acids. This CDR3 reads CASSLDRDSGNTIYF. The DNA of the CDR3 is TGCGCCAGCAGCTTGGACAGGGATTCTGGAAACACCATATATTTT.

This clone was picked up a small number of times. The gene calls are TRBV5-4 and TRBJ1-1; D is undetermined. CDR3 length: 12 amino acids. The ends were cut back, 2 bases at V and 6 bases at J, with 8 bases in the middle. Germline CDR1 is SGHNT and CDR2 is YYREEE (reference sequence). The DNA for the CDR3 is TGTGCCAGCAGCTTACGTTCGGCTGAAGCTTTCTTT. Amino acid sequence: CASSLRSAEAFF.

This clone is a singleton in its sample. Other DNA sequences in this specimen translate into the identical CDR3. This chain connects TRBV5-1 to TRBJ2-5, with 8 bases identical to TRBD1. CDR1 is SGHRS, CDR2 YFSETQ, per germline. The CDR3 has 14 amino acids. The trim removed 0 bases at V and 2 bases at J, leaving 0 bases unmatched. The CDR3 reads CASSLGQGQETQYF. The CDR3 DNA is TGCGCCAGCAGCTTGGGACAGGGGCAAGAGACCCAGTACTTC.

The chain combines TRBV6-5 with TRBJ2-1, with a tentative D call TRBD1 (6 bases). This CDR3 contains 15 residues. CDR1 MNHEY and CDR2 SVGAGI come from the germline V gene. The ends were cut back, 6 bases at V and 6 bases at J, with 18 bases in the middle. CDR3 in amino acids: CASSDSGTYFNEQFF. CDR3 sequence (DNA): TGTGCCAGCAGCGATTCCGGGACATACTTCAATGAGCAGTTCTTC.

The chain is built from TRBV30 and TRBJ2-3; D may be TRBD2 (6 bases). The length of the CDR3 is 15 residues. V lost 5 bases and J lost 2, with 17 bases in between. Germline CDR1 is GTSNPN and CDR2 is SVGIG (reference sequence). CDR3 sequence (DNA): TGTGCCTGGGACGAGTCTAGCGCATCCACAGATACGCAGTATTTT. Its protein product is CAWDESSASTDTQYF.

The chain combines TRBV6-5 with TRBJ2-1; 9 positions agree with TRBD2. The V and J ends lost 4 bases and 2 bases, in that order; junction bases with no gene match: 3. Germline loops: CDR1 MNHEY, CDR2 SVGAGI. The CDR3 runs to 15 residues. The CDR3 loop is CASSSPSGTYNEQFF. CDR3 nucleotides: TGTGCCAGCAGTTCCCCTAGCGGGACCTACAATGAGCAGTTCTTC.

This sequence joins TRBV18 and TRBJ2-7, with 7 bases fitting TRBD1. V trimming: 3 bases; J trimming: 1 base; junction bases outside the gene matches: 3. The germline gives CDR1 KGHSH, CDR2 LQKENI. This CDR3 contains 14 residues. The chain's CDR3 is CASSPRGQSYEQYF. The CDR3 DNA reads TGTGCCAGCTCACCCCGGGGACAGTCCTACGAGCAGTACTTC.

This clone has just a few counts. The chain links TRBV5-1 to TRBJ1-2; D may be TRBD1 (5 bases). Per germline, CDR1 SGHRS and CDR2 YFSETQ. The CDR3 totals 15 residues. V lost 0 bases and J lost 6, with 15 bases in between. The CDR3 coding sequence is TGCGCCAGCAGCTTGGACAGGCAGGTTGGGGATGGCTACACCTTC. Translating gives CASSLDRQVGDGYTF.

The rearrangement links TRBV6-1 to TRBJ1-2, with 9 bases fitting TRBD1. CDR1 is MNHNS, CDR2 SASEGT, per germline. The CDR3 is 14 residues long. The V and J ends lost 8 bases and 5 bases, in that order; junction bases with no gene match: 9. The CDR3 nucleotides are TGTGCCAGCGGGATACGGACAGGGGAGTATGGCTACACCTTC. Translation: CASGIRTGEYGYTF.

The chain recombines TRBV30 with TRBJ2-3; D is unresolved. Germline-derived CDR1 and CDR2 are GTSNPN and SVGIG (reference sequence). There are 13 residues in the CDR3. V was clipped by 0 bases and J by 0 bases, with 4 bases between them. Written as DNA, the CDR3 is TGTGCCTGGAGTGTACACAGCACAGATACGCAGTATTTT. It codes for CAWSVHSTDTQYF.

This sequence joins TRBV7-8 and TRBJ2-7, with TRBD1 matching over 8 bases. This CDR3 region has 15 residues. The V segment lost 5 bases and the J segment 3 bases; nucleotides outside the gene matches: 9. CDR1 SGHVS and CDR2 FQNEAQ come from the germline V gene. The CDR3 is CASSLEGQASYEQYF. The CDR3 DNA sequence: TGTGCCAGCAGCCTCGAGGGACAGGCAAGCTACGAGCAGTACTTC.

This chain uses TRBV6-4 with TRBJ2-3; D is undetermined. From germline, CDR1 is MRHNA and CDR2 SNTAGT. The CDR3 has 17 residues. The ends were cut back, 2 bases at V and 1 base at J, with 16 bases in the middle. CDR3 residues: CASSDGDSLEGTDTQYF. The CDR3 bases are TGTGCCAGCAGTGACGGAGACTCCCTCGAGGGCACAGATACGCAGTATTTT.

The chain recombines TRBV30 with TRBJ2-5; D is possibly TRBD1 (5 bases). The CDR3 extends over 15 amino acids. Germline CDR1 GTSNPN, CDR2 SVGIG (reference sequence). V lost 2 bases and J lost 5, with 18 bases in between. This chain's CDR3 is CAWSSGRAIGETQYF. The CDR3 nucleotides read TGTGCCTGGAGTTCGGGCAGGGCCATCGGGGAGACCCAGTACTTC.

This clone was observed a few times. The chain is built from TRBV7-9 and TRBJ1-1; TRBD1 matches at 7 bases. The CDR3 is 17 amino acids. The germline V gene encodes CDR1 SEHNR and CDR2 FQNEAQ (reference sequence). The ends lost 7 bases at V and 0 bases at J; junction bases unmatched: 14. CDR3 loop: CASTIPGRGRVNTEAFF. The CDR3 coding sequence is TGTGCCAGCACCATCCCGGGTAGGGGGCGGGTGAACACTGAAGCTTTCTTT.

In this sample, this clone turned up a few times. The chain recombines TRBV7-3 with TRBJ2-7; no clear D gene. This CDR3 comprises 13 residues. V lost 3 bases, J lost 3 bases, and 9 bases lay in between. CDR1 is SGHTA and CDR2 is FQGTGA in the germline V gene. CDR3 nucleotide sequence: TGTGCCAGCAGCTTCGATTACAACTACGAGCAGTACTTC. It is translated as CASSFDYNYEQYF.